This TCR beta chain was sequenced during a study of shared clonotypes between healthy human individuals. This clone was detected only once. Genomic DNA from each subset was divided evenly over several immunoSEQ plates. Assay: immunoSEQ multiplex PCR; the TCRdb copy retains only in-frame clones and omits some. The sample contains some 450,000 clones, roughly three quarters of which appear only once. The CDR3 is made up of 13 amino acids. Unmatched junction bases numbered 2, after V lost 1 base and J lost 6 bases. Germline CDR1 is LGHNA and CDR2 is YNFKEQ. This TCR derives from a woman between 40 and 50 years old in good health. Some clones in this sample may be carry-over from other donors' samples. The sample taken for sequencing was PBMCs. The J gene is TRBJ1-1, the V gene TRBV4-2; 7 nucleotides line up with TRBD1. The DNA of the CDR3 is TGTGCCAGCAGCCAAGGACAGGGAGCTGAAGCTTTCTTT. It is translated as CASSQGQGAEAFF.